The 25 T cell receptor beta chains in this list originate from one sample, sequenced in a study of T cells in Graves' hyperthyroidism and ophthalmopathy (dated by TCRdb to the late 2010s). The library relied on multiplex PCR. Data came from an Illumina HiSeq 2000. The TCR beta CDR3 regions were amplified from the RNA transcripts. The first round of RT-PCR for the TCR CDR3 was performed with the HTBI primer set and the Qiagen OneStep RT-PCR kit. TCRdb reprocessing: public reads trimmed at Q25 with fastp, clones called with MiXCR, in-frame beta chains kept. When rows share a CDR3 protein, they turn into one entry using the most common DNA and genes. This sample holds about 250,000 distinct CDR3 sequences; 12% to 15% were observed only once. The top ten clones comprise around 30% of the sample. The sample consisted of blood. All receptors derive from a woman aged 50 to 65 with Graves' hyperthyroidism that later progressed to Graves' ophthalmopathy.

The CDR3 nucleotides are TGCGCCAGCAGCTGGGGGACAGGGGGCACCGGGGAGCTGTTTTTT. Translation gives CASSWGTGGTGELFF. This chain uses TRBV4-1 with TRBJ2-2, with 11 positions matching TRBD1. V lost 5 bases and J lost 4; bases outside the gene matches: 3. There are 15 residues in the CDR3. CDR1 is MGHRA, CDR2 YSYEKL, per germline.

The chain is built from TRBV6-1 and TRBJ2-3; 9 bases are shared with TRBD2. Germline assignment: CDR1 MNHNS and CDR2 SASEGT. This CDR3 spans 12 amino acids. V dropped 6 bases and J dropped 12; count of bases not matched to a gene: 7. The CDR3 region is CASSPTSGGQYF. CDR3 DNA: TGTGCCAGCAGCCCGACTAGCGGAGGCCAGTATTTT.

This clonotype occurred many times. CDR3 residues: CASTPTGGGLDTQYF. In DNA, the CDR3 is TGTGCCAGCACCCCGACGGGCGGAGGGCTCGATACGCAGTATTTT. The chain employs TRBV12-3 or TRBV12-4 and TRBJ2-3, with D possibly TRBD2 on 6 matching bases. The CDR3 is 15 residues long. V dropped 7 bases and J dropped 6 bases, with 20 bases sitting between them.

This clonotype was detected many times. The chain joins TRBV5-6 to TRBJ2-7; D gene ambiguous. Trimming cost V 4 bases and J 2 bases, with 13 bases left between them. The CDR3 is 14 amino acids. CDR1 and CDR2 (germline): SGHDT, YYEEEE. CDR3 DNA: TGTGCCAGCAGCGATGGCCTACCCACCTACGAGCAGTACTTC. It codes for CASSDGLPTYEQYF.

There are many counts of this clonotype. This chain links TRBV7-9 with TRBJ1-1; 8 nucleotides align to TRBD1. Per the germline V gene, CDR1 is SEHNR and CDR2 is FQNEAQ (reference sequence). This CDR3 is 17 amino acids long. The trim removed 6 bases at V and 0 bases at J, leaving 12 bases unmatched. The CDR3 reads CASSFGQGHLMNTEAFF. For the CDR3, the DNA is TGTGCCAGCAGTTTTGGACAGGGACACTTAATGAACACTGAAGCTTTCTTT.

The J gene is TRBJ2-7, the V gene TRBV18; 7 bases line up with TRBD1. The CDR3 covers 14 residues. Germline CDR1 reads KGHSH; CDR2 reads LQKENI. V lost 5 bases, J lost 4 bases, and 8 bases stayed unmatched. Written as DNA, the CDR3 is TGTGCCAGCTCAAACGACAGGGAAGTATACGAGCAGTACTTC. Its translation is CASSNDREVYEQYF.

The chain recombines TRBV5-1 with TRBJ1-2; 11 bases agree with TRBD1. This CDR3 comprises 14 residues. The V and J ends lost 4 bases and 4 bases, in that order; junction bases with no gene match: 3. The germline V gene has CDR1 SGHRS and CDR2 YFSETQ. As DNA, the CDR3 is TGCGCCAGCAGCGCTGGACAGGGGGCCTATGGCTACACCTTC. It encodes CASSAGQGAYGYTF. Full variable domain (outside the CDR3, taken from reference TRBV5-1 and TRBJ1-2): KAGVTQTPRYLIKTRGQQVTLSCSPISGHRSVSWYQQTPGQGLQFLFEYFSETQRNKGNFPGRFSGRQFSNSRSEMNVSTLELGDSALYLCASSAGQGAYGYTFGSGTRLTVV.

In its sample, this clonotype was seen many times. CDR3 residues: CASWGPGRARNEQFF. In DNA, the CDR3 is TGTGCCAGTTGGGGGCCAGGGAGGGCCCGCAATGAGCAGTTCTTC. The rearrangement joins TRBV7-2 to TRBJ2-1; weak D call: TRBD2 (7 bases). V lost 9 bases and J 6 bases, leaving 21 bases between the germline ends. The CDR3 has 15 amino acids. Per the germline V gene, CDR1 is SGHTA and CDR2 is FQGNSA.

There are a few counts of this clonotype. This chain connects TRBV19 to TRBJ2-7; 9 bases match TRBD2. The J segment lost 0 bases and the V segment lost 3 bases, leaving 0 bases of the junction unmatched. The CDR3 length is 14 residues. Germline-derived CDR1 and CDR2 are LNHDA and SQIVND (reference sequence). CDR3 amino acids: CASSISGSSYEQYF. The CDR3 nucleotides read TGTGCCAGTAGTATTAGCGGGAGCTCCTACGAGCAGTACTTC. Combining the CDR3 with reference TRBV19 and TRBJ2-7 gives the whole variable domain DGGITQSPKYLFRKEGQNVTLSCEQNLNHDAMYWYRQDPGQGLRLIYYSQIVNDFQKGDIAEGYSVSREKKESFPLTVTSAQKNPTAFYLCASSISGSSYEQYFGPGTRLTVT.

This clonotype occurred many times. The chain combines TRBV24-1 with TRBJ2-2; D is possibly TRBD1 or TRBD2 (5 bases each). The CDR3 loop spans 18 amino acids. Germline CDR1 reads KGHDR; CDR2 reads SFDVKD. The V end was cut by 10 bases, the J end by 0 bases, with 23 bases between. The CDR3 is CATSRDTGSNSNTGELFF. Here the CDR3 DNA reads TGTGCCACTTCTCGGGATACAGGTTCGAATTCGAACACCGGGGAGCTGTTTTTT.

V is TRBV11-3 and J is TRBJ2-2; D gene unclear. The germline V gene has CDR1 SGHNT and CDR2 YENEEA. Between the trimmed V and J ends, which lost 1 base and 2 bases, there was a span of 8 bases. CDR3 size: 15 residues. The DNA of the CDR3 is TGTGCCAGCAGCTTAGGGACCATAAACACCGGGGAGCTGTTTTTT. This codes for CASSLGTINTGELFF.

This clonotype has a handful of counts. V gene TRBV29-1 combines with J gene TRBJ2-7; 8 bases align to TRBD1. V gave up 6 bases and J gave up 3 bases; unmatched junction bases: 4. Germline V lookup: CDR1 SQVTM, CDR2 ANQGSEA. There are 12 residues in the CDR3. DNA for the CDR3: TGCAGCGTGCAGGGGGCTAACTACGAGCAGTACTTC. It encodes CSVQGANYEQYF.

This clonotype was counted ten times or more. The V and J genes are TRBV28 and TRBJ1-1; 7 positions match TRBD1. Germline trimming cut 4 bases from V and 5 bases from J; bases unmatched to any gene: 7. Germline-derived CDR1 and CDR2 are MDHEN and SYDVKM. The CDR3 runs to 14 residues. CDR3 sequence: CASSSGGAWTEAFF. In DNA form, the CDR3 reads TGTGCCAGCAGTTCAGGGGGGGCTTGGACTGAAGCTTTCTTT.

The chain recombines TRBV5-6 with TRBJ2-2, with a weak D call TRBD2 (5 bases). The CDR3 runs to 15 residues. V was cut by 1 base and J by 2 bases, with 9 bases left in between. Germline assignment: CDR1 SGHDT and CDR2 YYEEEE. The CDR3 sequence: CASSLSGYNTGELFF. In DNA form, the CDR3 reads TGTGCCAGCAGCTTGTCGGGATATAACACCGGGGAGCTGTTTTTT.

This clonotype has at least ten counts. The chain links TRBV29-1 to TRBJ1-1, with D possibly matching TRBD1 (6 bases). This CDR3 has 13 amino acids. CDR1 is SQVTM, CDR2 ANQGSEA, per germline. V was shortened by 7 bases and J by 0 bases, with 12 bases between the two germline ends. The DNA for the CDR3 is TGCAGCGCCGAGGGACATCTGAACACTGAAGCTTTCTTT. Its translation: CSAEGHLNTEAFF.

The V and J genes are TRBV2 and TRBJ1-1, with TRBD1 matching 8 bases. Germline CDR1 is SNHLY and CDR2 is FYNNEI. V dropped 2 bases and J dropped 4; count of bases not matched to a gene: 9. The CDR3 extends over 16 amino acids. For the CDR3, the DNA is TGTGCCAGCAGTGAAATCACAGGGGGGGGGGGCACTGAAGCTTTCTTT. It is translated as CASSEITGGGGTEAFF. Full variable domain (missing parts from reference TRBV2 and TRBJ1-1): EPEVTQTPSHQVTQMGQEVILRCVPISNHLYFYWYRQILGQKVEFLVSFYNNEISEKSEIFDDQFSVERPDGSNFTLKIRSTKLEDSAMYFCASSEITGGGGTEAFFGQGTRLTVV.

As concerns this clonotype: This may arise from a read error, as a much more abundant clone is one base away. V gene TRBV28 combines with J gene TRBJ1-6; TRBD1 might be the D (5 bases). CDR3 length: 14 amino acids. Germline CDR1 is MDHEN and CDR2 is SYDVKM. Trimming stripped 5 bases from V and 9 bases from J, with 14 bases between. CDR3 residues: CASSEIGGASPLHF. CDR3 in DNA: TGTGCCAGCAGTGAAATAGGCGGGGCTTCACCCCTCCACTTT. Based on the CDR3 plus reference TRBV28 and TRBJ1-6, the full variable domain is DVKVTQSSRYLVKRTGEKVFLECVQDMDHENMFWYRQDPGLGLRLIYFSYDVKMKEKGDIPEGYSVSREKKERFSLILESASTNQTSMYLCASSEIGGASPLHFGNGTRLTVT.

This clonotype appeared a few times. The gene calls are TRBV24-1 and TRBJ1-2; D is perhaps TRBD1 (5 bases). This CDR3 has 14 residues. Germline values: CDR1 KGHDR, CDR2 SFDVKD. V gave up 4 bases and J gave up 2 bases, with 10 bases separating them. The CDR3 sequence is CATSETATNYGYTF. CDR3 DNA: TGTGCCACCAGTGAGACAGCGACGAACTATGGCTACACCTTC.

In its sample, this clonotype was seen many times. The chain has TRBV7-9 and TRBJ2-3; D is unresolved. The CDR3 spans 15 residues. Trimming pared 7 bases from V and 2 bases from J, leaving 16 bases between. Germline V lookup: CDR1 SEHNR, CDR2 FQNEAQ (reference sequence). The CDR3 reads CASTLGPPHTDTQYF. The CDR3 bases are TGTGCCAGCACCCTCGGGCCCCCCCACACAGATACGCAGTATTTT.

This clonotype was found many times. V is TRBV20-1 and J is TRBJ2-1; D is perhaps TRBD2 (7 bases). The CDR3 loop spans 15 amino acids. In germline, CDR1 is DFQATT, CDR2 SNEGSKA (reference sequence). Between the trimmed V and J ends, which lost 3 bases and 1 base, there was a span of 13 bases. The CDR3 DNA follows: TGCAGTGCTAGGAAGGGGGGGGCTTCCTACAATGAGCAGTTCTTC. It specifies CSARKGGASYNEQFF.

On this clonotype itself: This may arise from a read error, as a much more abundant clone is one base away. The V gene is TRBV5-6, the J gene TRBJ2-1, with TRBD1 as a possible D gene (5 bases). This CDR3 region has 13 residues. The germline V gene encodes CDR1 SGHDT and CDR2 YYEEEE. The CDR3 DNA sequence: TGTGCCAGCAGGCTGGCAGGGTCTAATGGGCAGTTCTTC. This gives the protein CASRLAGSNGQFF.

At least ten counts were recorded for this clonotype. V gene TRBV12-3 or TRBV12-4 combines with J gene TRBJ2-7; 9 positions agree with TRBD2. This CDR3 comprises 14 residues. The V segment lost 6 bases and the J segment 2 bases; nucleotides outside the gene matches: 5. CDR3 region: CASRASGRTYEQYF. CDR3 DNA sequence: TGTGCCAGCAGAGCAAGCGGGAGGACCTACGAGCAGTACTTC.

The CDR3 loop reads CASSQRVPNTGELFF. CDR3 coding DNA: TGTGCCAGCAGTCAACGGGTCCCTAACACCGGGGAGCTGTTTTTT. The chain uses TRBV28 and TRBJ2-2; D uncertain. V was clipped by 5 bases and J by 2 bases, with 12 bases between them. The CDR3 is 15 amino acids. In germline, CDR1 is MDHEN, CDR2 SYDVKM. The whole variable domain, filled in from reference TRBV28 and TRBJ2-2, reads DVKVTQSSRYLVKRTGEKVFLECVQDMDHENMFWYRQDPGLGLRLIYFSYDVKMKEKGDIPEGYSVSREKKERFSLILESASTNQTSMYLCASSQRVPNTGELFFGEGSRLTVL.

DNA of the CDR3: TGTGCCTGGGGGGGCCTCGGGAAATCTATCACCGGGGAGCTGTTTTTT. Translated: CAWGGLGKSITGELFF. The chain employs TRBV30 and TRBJ2-2; D might be TRBD1 (6 bases). The CDR3 is 16 residues long. With 5 bases removed from V and 4 bases from J, the gap between germline ends came to 20 bases. Germline CDR1 reads GTSNPN; CDR2 reads SVGIG (reference sequence).

The CDR3 sequence: CASLQDRTRNYGYTF. The CDR3 nucleotides read TGTGCCAGCTTGCAGGATAGGACACGGAACTATGGCTACACCTTC. The chain couples TRBV2 to TRBJ1-2; D may be TRBD1 (5 bases). Germline V gene sequence: CDR1 SNHLY, CDR2 FYNNEI. This CDR3 spans 15 amino acids. V shed 8 bases and J shed 2 bases, with 18 bases lying between them. Combining the CDR3 with reference TRBV2 and TRBJ1-2 gives the whole variable domain EPEVTQTPSHQVTQMGQEVILRCVPISNHLYFYWYRQILGQKVEFLVSFYNNEISEKSEIFDDQFSVERPDGSNFTLKIRSTKLEDSAMYFCASLQDRTRNYGYTFGSGTRLTVV.